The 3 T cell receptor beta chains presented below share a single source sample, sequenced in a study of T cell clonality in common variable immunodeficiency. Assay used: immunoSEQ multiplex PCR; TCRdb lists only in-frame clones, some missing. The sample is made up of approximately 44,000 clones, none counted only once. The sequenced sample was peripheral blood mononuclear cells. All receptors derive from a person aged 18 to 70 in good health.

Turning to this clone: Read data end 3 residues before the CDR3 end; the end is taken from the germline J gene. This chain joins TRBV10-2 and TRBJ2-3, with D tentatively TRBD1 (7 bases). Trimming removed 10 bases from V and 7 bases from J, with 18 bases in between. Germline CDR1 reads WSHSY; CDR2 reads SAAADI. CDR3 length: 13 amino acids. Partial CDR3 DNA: TGCGCCACCTTGACAGGGACTGGGAATACG. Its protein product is CATLTGTGNT. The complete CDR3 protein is CATLTGTGNTQYF.

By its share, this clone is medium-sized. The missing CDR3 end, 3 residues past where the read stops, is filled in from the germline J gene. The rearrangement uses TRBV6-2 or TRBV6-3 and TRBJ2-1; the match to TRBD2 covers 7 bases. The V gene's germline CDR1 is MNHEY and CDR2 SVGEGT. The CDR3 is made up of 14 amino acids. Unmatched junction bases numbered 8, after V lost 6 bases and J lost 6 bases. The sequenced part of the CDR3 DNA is TGTGCCAGCAGCGAAAGCGGGGAGGTCAATGAG. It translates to CASSESGEVNE. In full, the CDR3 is CASSESGEVNEQFF.

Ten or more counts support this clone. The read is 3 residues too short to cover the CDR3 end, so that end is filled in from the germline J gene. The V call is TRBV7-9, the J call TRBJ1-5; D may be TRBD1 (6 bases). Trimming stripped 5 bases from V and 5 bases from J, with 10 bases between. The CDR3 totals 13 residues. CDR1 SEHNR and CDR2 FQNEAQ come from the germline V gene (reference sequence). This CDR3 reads CASSRGGDQPQHF. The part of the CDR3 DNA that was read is TGTGCCAGCAGCAGAGGGGGGGATCAGCCC.